The clone carrying this T cell receptor (beta chain) was counted many times. The data originate from a study of T-cell reconstitution after alpha-beta-depleted transplantation in children. Unique molecular identifiers tagged the TCRbeta library. TCRdb fed the PCR reads into MiXCR, producing one record per CDR3 protein. The sample records 180,000 or so distinct CDR3 sequences, around 5.9% being singletons. The material sequenced was PBMCs, taken before TCRalphabeta/CD19-depleted stem cell transplant. The TCR sequence derives from a girl in the first two years of life with combined immunodeficiency, due to receive a stem cell transplant.

Here the CDR3 reads CASSYPPGGSNYGYTF. The CDR3 DNA sequence: TGTGCCAGCAGTTACCCTCCCGGGGGGTCCAACTATGGCTACACCTTC. This rearrangement joins TRBV6-5 to TRBJ1-2, with a possible D match to TRBD1 (5 bases). This CDR3 is 16 amino acids long. Trimming removed 2 bases from V and 2 bases from J, with 15 bases in between. The germline gives CDR1 MNHEY, CDR2 SVGAGI.